This T cell receptor beta chain stems from a study of regulatory T cells in long-lasting Graves disease. As for the study in general: The study counted Graves' disease as persistent given over 5 years of antithyroid drugs and positive TSH receptor antibodies. Regarding the study as a whole: For persistent Graves' patients, TCR diversity was lower than for newly diagnosed ones.

CDR1 and CDR2 from the germline V gene are SGHRS and YFSETQ. Trimming took 6 bases from V and 6 from J; bases not matched to a gene: 6. The CDR3 extends over 14 amino acids. Both iRepertoire HTBI primers and Arm-PCR of CDR3 regions were used to build the TCR beta libraries. TCRdb called the multiplex PCR reads again in MiXCR, with one record for every CDR3 protein. This table has more than 350,000 distinct CDR3 sequences, around 20% appearing once. Time point in this sample: persistent/refractory GD, antithyroid drugs over 5 years with positive TRAb. Construction of the TCR library relied on RNA isolated from PBMCs. There are many counts of this clonotype. Its antigen remains unidentified.

This sequence joins TRBV5-1 and TRBJ2-7; 13 bases line up with TRBD2. This clonotype was obtained from a female donor with Graves disease. Sample: peripheral blood mononuclear cells (PBMCs), taken when the disease was refractory, from a patient treated with antithyroid drugs. The CDR3 nucleotides are TGCGCCAGCACTTTCGGACTAGCGGGAGTCGAGCAGTACTTC. It yields the protein CASTFGLAGVEQYF.